The 21 T cell receptor beta chains below were found in one sample sequenced in a study of control samples from healthy donors and cancer patients. Libraries were prepared by immunoSEQ multiplex PCR; TCRdb keeps only in-frame clonotypes and omits some of them. The sample consists of 150,000 or so clones, more than 85% of them appearing once. Material: blood. The receptors here all came from a man aged 18 to 30 in good health.

This chain connects TRBV29-1 to TRBJ2-1; the D is unclear. CDR3 length equals 8 residues. CDR1 and CDR2 from the germline V gene are SQVTM and ANQGSEA. The V gene lost 5 bases and the J gene lost 9 bases, with 2 bases spanning the gap. The CDR3 region is CSVSEQFF. In DNA form, the CDR3 reads TGCAGCGTTTCTGAGCAGTTCTTC.

The CDR3: CASSRLVGGFHYEQYF. The CDR3 nucleotides read TGTGCCAGCAGCCGATTGGTAGGAGGGTTTCACTACGAGCAGTACTTC. The chain combines TRBV13 with TRBJ2-7, with D possibly TRBD2 on 6 matching bases. The CDR3 sequence is 16 residues long. CDR1 and CDR2 from the germline V gene are PRHDT and FYEKMQ (reference sequence). Trimming stripped 5 bases from V and 3 bases from J, with 20 bases between.

The V call is TRBV7-6, the J call TRBJ2-5, with 7 bases fitting TRBD2. The CDR3 runs to 18 residues. The V gene end was trimmed by 7 bases and the J gene end by 1 base; junction bases not matched to a gene: 18. The germline gives CDR1 SGHVS, CDR2 FNYEAQ. Written as DNA, the CDR3 is TGTGCCAGCACCCTACGAGGCAGCCTAGCGGACCTCCAAGAGACCCAGTACTTC. It codes for CASTLRGSLADLQETQYF.

The rearrangement joins TRBV30 to TRBJ1-6; D remains unclear. This CDR3 spans 12 amino acids. CDR1 is GTSNPN, CDR2 SVGIG, per germline (reference sequence). Trimming pared 1 base from V and 9 bases from J, leaving 7 bases between. The DNA of the CDR3 is TGTGCCTGGAGTGCCGTCCGTTCACCCCTCCACTTT. Encoded protein: CAWSAVRSPLHF. The whole variable domain, remainder taken from reference TRBV30 and TRBJ1-6, is SQTIHQWPATLVQPVGSPLSLECTVEGTSNPNLYWYRQAAGRGLQLLFYSVGIGQISSEVPQNLSASRPQDRQFILSSKKLLLSDSGFYLCAWSAVRSPLHFGNGTRLTVT.

The V call is TRBV20-1, the J call TRBJ2-1; D tentatively reads TRBD1 or TRBD2 (5 bases each). CDR3 length equals 14 residues. Germline lookup yields CDR1 DFQATT and CDR2 SNEGSKA (reference sequence). V was trimmed by 3 bases and J by 5 bases, leaving 14 bases between them. For the CDR3, the DNA is TGCAGTGCTAGTGATCCGGGACGAAACAATGAGCAGTTCTTC. This codes for CSASDPGRNNEQFF.

V and J are TRBV13 and TRBJ2-7; D is perhaps TRBD1 or TRBD2 (5 bases each). This CDR3 spans 15 amino acids. V was clipped by 6 bases and J by 5 bases, with 20 bases between them. CDR1 is PRHDT, CDR2 FYEKMQ, per germline (reference sequence). The CDR3: CASRRGVIPGDEQYF. The DNA for the CDR3 is TGTGCCAGCAGGAGAGGGGTCATACCCGGGGACGAGCAGTACTTC.

This clone was recorded once. CDR3 in DNA: TGTGCCAGCAGGCCTCAAGCCCGGCCGGTTCGGGCCTACAATGAGCAGTTCTTC. It translates to CASRPQARPVRAYNEQFF. The chain uses TRBV2 and TRBJ2-1, with D unresolved. Trimming took 6 bases from V and 2 from J, leaving 23 bases between them. The CDR3 loop spans 18 amino acids. Per germline, CDR1 SNHLY and CDR2 FYNNEI. Filled out from reference TRBV2 and TRBJ2-1, the complete variable domain reads EPEVTQTPSHQVTQMGQEVILRCVPISNHLYFYWYRQILGQKVEFLVSFYNNEISEKSEIFDDQFSVERPDGSNFTLKIRSTKLEDSAMYFCASRPQARPVRAYNEQFFGPGTRLTVL.

Turning to this clone: The same CDR3 is also encoded by other DNA sequences in this sample. The rearrangement uses TRBV4-1 and TRBJ2-7, with a tentative D call TRBD1 (6 bases). Between the trimmed V and J ends, which lost 4 bases and 6 bases, there was a span of 10 bases. The CDR3 has 12 residues. Germline CDR1 and CDR2: MGHRA and YSYEKL. Here the CDR3 DNA reads TGCGCCAGCAGCCTAACAGGGAGCGAGCAGTACTTC. Protein sequence: CASSLTGSEQYF.

The chain is built from TRBV11-2 and TRBJ2-5; the D call may be TRBD1 or TRBD2 (5 bases each). CDR1 and CDR2 from the germline V gene are SGHAT and FQNNGV. The CDR3 extends over 13 amino acids. With 8 bases removed from V and 2 bases from J, the gap between germline ends came to 12 bases. The CDR3 reads CASGQGPQETQYF. The CDR3 DNA sequence: TGTGCCAGCGGGCAGGGACCTCAAGAGACCCAGTACTTC.

The chain couples TRBV27 to TRBJ2-7; no reliable D call. This CDR3 comprises 15 residues. Trimming removed 5 bases at V and 0 bases at J, with 14 bases between. The V gene's germline CDR1 is MNHEY and CDR2 SMNVEV (reference sequence). The CDR3 DNA sequence: TGTGCCAGCAGTCCCCTCAGCCTTAGCTCCTACGAGCAGTACTTC. Its protein product is CASSPLSLSSYEQYF.

The chain has TRBV5-1 and TRBJ1-5; tentatively, D is TRBD1 (6 bases). Deletions cut 4 bases from V and 5 bases from J, with 16 bases between. The germline gives CDR1 SGHRS, CDR2 YFSETQ. The CDR3 spans 15 residues. The CDR3 region has the DNA TGCGCCAGCAGCCCAGGACAGCTCCGGTATCAGCCCCAGCATTTT. This encodes CASSPGQLRYQPQHF.

The genes are TRBV18 and TRBJ1-1; D call uncertain. Germline assignment: CDR1 KGHSH and CDR2 LQKENI. The CDR3 is made up of 13 amino acids. Deletions cut 3 bases from V and 2 bases from J, with 7 bases between. CDR3 protein: CASSPETNTEAFF. In DNA form, the CDR3 reads TGTGCCAGCTCACCGGAGACAAACACTGAAGCTTTCTTT.

This chain links TRBV2 with TRBJ2-5, with D perhaps TRBD2 (6 bases). The CDR3 extends over 16 amino acids. Trimming removed 6 bases at V and 0 bases at J, with 17 bases between. Germline V gene lookup returns CDR1 SNHLY and CDR2 FYNNEI. This CDR3 is CASSAQLGDYQETQYF. CDR3 coding DNA: TGTGCCAGCAGCGCCCAACTGGGGGACTACCAAGAGACCCAGTACTTC.

CDR3 sequence: CASSLARGNTEAFF. DNA for the CDR3: TGTGCCAGCAGCTTAGCCAGGGGGAACACTGAAGCTTTCTTT. The chain uses TRBV7-9 and TRBJ1-1, with D perhaps matching TRBD1 (6 bases). V was clipped by 0 bases and J by 1 base, with 6 bases between them. The CDR3 runs 14 residues. Germline V gives CDR1 SEHNR, CDR2 FQNEAQ (reference sequence).

The chain joins TRBV2 to TRBJ2-3; TRBD2 is a possible D gene (5 bases). This CDR3 comprises 14 residues. Trimming took 6 bases from V and 3 from J, leaving 13 bases between them. Germline CDR1 and CDR2: SNHLY and FYNNEI. The CDR3 loop reads CASRRAVLTDTQYF. CDR3 DNA sequence: TGTGCCAGCAGGAGGGCCGTCTTGACAGATACGCAGTATTTT.

The rearrangement uses TRBV11-2 and TRBJ1-2; TRBD1 might be the D (5 bases). There are 14 residues in the CDR3. Germline V lookup: CDR1 SGHAT, CDR2 FQNNGV. V lost 1 base and J 7 bases, leaving 13 bases between the germline ends. CDR3 residues: CASSLGGGNRGYTF. The DNA for the CDR3 is TGTGCCAGCAGCTTAGGTGGGGGAAATCGTGGCTACACCTTC.

This sequence joins TRBV27 and TRBJ2-1, with no clear D. The CDR3 totals 14 residues. Germline V CDR1 and CDR2: MNHEY, SMNVEV (reference sequence). The V end was cut by 4 bases, the J end by 0 bases, with 7 bases between. The CDR3 loop is CASSSTGSYNEQFF. The CDR3 DNA is TGTGCCAGCAGTTCGACCGGCTCCTACAATGAGCAGTTCTTC.

The chain employs TRBV12-3 or TRBV12-4 and TRBJ2-5, with TRBD1 matching over 7 bases. This CDR3 is 13 amino acids long. Trimming at V came to 7 bases and at J to 2 bases, leaving 4 bases not matched to a gene. The CDR3 loop is CASTSDRQETQYF. In DNA, the CDR3 is TGTGCCAGCACCTCGGACAGGCAAGAGACCCAGTACTTC.

By sample share, this clone is medium-sized. The chain employs TRBV3-1 (or the pseudogene TRBV3-2) and TRBJ1-5, with D maybe TRBD1 (6 bases). V lost 4 bases and J lost 3, with 10 bases in between. Per germline, CDR1 LGHDT and CDR2 YNNKEL (reference sequence). This CDR3 region has 14 residues. The CDR3 coding sequence is TGTGCCAGCAGCCTTGGACAGCACAATCAGCCCCAGCATTTT. It codes for CASSLGQHNQPQHF.

The chain combines TRBV29-1 with TRBJ2-7; 9 nucleotides agree with TRBD1. The ends lost 7 bases at V and 5 bases at J; junction bases unmatched: 6. The CDR3 consists of 12 residues. Germline CDR1 SQVTM, CDR2 ANQGSEA. The CDR3 bases are TGCAGCGCCGACAGGGGGGGGCACGAGCAGTACTTC. It translates to CSADRGGHEQYF.

The chain employs TRBV2 and TRBJ1-2; 7 bases are shared with TRBD1. V shed 7 bases and J 6 bases; nucleotides not matched to a gene: 17. Germline V gene lookup returns CDR1 SNHLY and CDR2 FYNNEI. CDR3 size: 16 residues. CDR3 nucleotide sequence: TGTGCCAGCACGACAGGGATTTTTGATGTAATGGATGGCTACACCTTC. Its protein is CASTTGIFDVMDGYTF.